These T cell receptor beta chains were read from a single sample in a study of cytomegalovirus exposure and HLA in healthy donors. Clones were sequenced by immunoSEQ multiplex PCR, and TCRdb holds only the in-frame ones, with some missing. The sample consists of roughly 150,000 clones, 80% to 90% of them appearing once. The sample comprised PBMCs. Source of these receptors: a male donor in good health and CMV-seronegative. CDR3s include the opening cysteine and the closing phenylalanine or tryptophan. D genes are given only for firm matches. Some rows mark clone size as missing; the rest say once, few, many or name a class of expanded clone.

>TRBV7-7|.|TRBJ2-5|.
CASSLYRAETQYF
TGTGCTAGCAGCTTGTACAGGGCGGAGACCCAGTACTTC
>TRBV19|.|TRBJ1-5|TRBD1
CASCSGTGLNQPQHF
TGTGCCAGTTGTTCAGGGACAGGGCTGAATCAGCCCCAGCATTTT
>TRBV7-8|once|TRBJ2-1|.
CASSLEDTGNEQFF
TGTGCCAGCAGCTTAGAGGATACGGGCAATGAGCAGTTCTTC
>TRBV15|.|TRBJ1-6|.
CATSRERDTYNSPLHF
TGTGCCACCAGCAGAGAGCGAGATACCTATAATTCACCCCTCCACTTT
>TRBV19|.|TRBJ2-7|.
CASSLDYSYEQYF
TGTGCCAGTAGTTTAGACTACTCCTACGAGCAGTACTTC
>TRBV6-4|.|TRBJ1-5|.
CASEGANQPQHF
TGTGCCAGCGAGGGCGCTAATCAGCCCCAGCATTTT
>TRBV5-5|.|TRBJ2-2|.
CASSFSLVQGTTGELFF
TGTGCCAGCAGCTTTTCCTTGGTTCAGGGAACCACCGGGGAGCTGTTTTTT
>TRBV7-9|.|TRBJ2-5|.
CSSSRGLWEDQETQYF
TGTTCCAGCAGCAGGGGCTTATGGGAGGACCAAGAGACCCAGTACTTC
>TRBV27|.|TRBJ1-1|.
CASSYLPGGGAEAFF
TGTGCCAGCAGTTACCTCCCTGGGGGAGGCGCTGAAGCTTTCTTT
>TRBV7-9|.|TRBJ2-3|TRBD2
CSSSFGTSGGDGRDTQYF
TGTTCCAGCAGCTTTGGGACTAGCGGGGGGGATGGTAGGGATACGCAGTATTTT
>TRBV4-1|.|TRBJ1-2|.
CASSHTDSTNYGYTF
TGCGCCAGCAGCCACACGGACAGCACAAACTATGGCTACACCTTC
>TRBV30|once|TRBJ1-1|.
CAWSPLQGKNTEAFF
TGTGCCTGGAGTCCATTACAGGGAAAAAACACTGAAGCTTTCTTT
>TRBV6-5|.|TRBJ2-5|TRBD1
CASSYDRGREETQYF
TGTGCCAGCAGTTATGATAGGGGGCGAGAAGAGACCCAGTACTTC
>TRBV18|.|TRBJ1-5|.
CASSDSDNQPQHF
TGTGCCAGCTCGGACAGCGACAATCAGCCCCAGCATTTT
>TRBV28|.|TRBJ1-4|.
CASKALDGNEKLFF
TGTGCCAGCAAGGCCCTAGACGGGAATGAAAAACTGTTTTTT
>TRBV4-1|.|TRBJ2-5|TRBD2
CASSQVTSGGAETQYF
TGCGCCAGCAGCCAAGTTACCAGCGGGGGGGCAGAGACCCAGTACTTC
>TRBV19|.|TRBJ2-3|.
CASSRGEMDGVTDTQYF
TGTGCCAGTAGCAGGGGGGAAATGGACGGGGTGACAGATACGCAGTATTTT
>TRBV5-1|.|TRBJ2-7|.
CASSPGQIYEQYF
TGCGCCAGCAGTCCGGGACAAATCTACGAGCAGTACTTC
>TRBV5-1|.|TRBJ1-5|.
CASSLYGGLDQPQHF
TGCGCCAGCAGCTTGTACGGGGGGCTTGATCAGCCCCAGCATTTT
>TRBV25-1|.|TRBJ2-7|.
CASSRIGEQYF
TGTGCCAGCAGTCGAATCGGGGAGCAGTACTTC
>TRBV29-1|.|TRBJ2-1|TRBD1
CSVGTVSYNEQFF
TGCAGCGTCGGGACAGTGTCCTACAATGAGCAGTTCTTC
>TRBV2|.|TRBJ2-5|TRBD2
CASSEVASGLGDF
TGTGCCAGCAGTGAGGTGGCTAGCGGCCTCGGGGACTTC
>TRBV4-1|.|TRBJ1-2|TRBD1
CASSQESGQGYGYTF
TGCGCCAGCAGCCAAGAATCTGGACAGGGCTATGGCTACACCTTC
>TRBV21-1|.|TRBJ2-7|.
CASSNRSGSNEQYF
TGTGCCAGCAGCAATAGGAGCGGGAGCAACGAGCAGTACTTC
>TRBV27|.|TRBJ2-3|.
CASSLSPGTDTQYF
TGTGCCAGCAGTTTATCGCCAGGGACAGATACGCAGTATTTT
>TRBV10-3|.|TRBJ2-1|TRBD2
CAISESSGRADNEQFF
TGTGCCATCAGTGAGTCTAGCGGGAGGGCCGACAATGAGCAGTTCTTC
>TRBV7-2|.|TRBJ1-1|.
CASGRQTNTEAFF
TGTGCCAGCGGCAGACAGACAAACACTGAAGCTTTCTTT
>TRBV28|.|TRBJ2-3|.
CASSLGGPDTQYF
TGTGCCAGCAGTTTGGGGGGGCCAGATACGCAGTATTTT
>TRBV4-2|.|TRBJ2-2|.
CASSQVGEGELFF
TGTGCCAGCAGCCAAGTTGGGGAGGGGGAGCTGTTTTTT
>TRBV6-5|few|TRBJ2-3|.
CASMRADTQYF
TGTGCCAGCATGCGGGCAGATACGCAGTATTTT
>TRBV28|.|TRBJ1-6|TRBD1
CASSLRKTGNSYNSPLHF
TGTGCCAGCAGTTTAAGGAAGACAGGGAACTCCTATAATTCACCCCTCCACTTT
>TRBV5-1|.|TRBJ2-2|TRBD1
CASSKTDRDSGELFF
TGCGCCAGCAGCAAAACGGACAGGGATTCCGGGGAGCTGTTTTTT
>TRBV28|.|TRBJ1-5|.
CASSSGGGHQPQHF
TGTGCCAGCAGTTCGGGCGGGGGGCATCAGCCCCAGCATTTT
>TRBV10-3|.|TRBJ2-5|TRBD2
CAISESGGAGETQYF
TGTGCCATCAGTGAGTCCGGGGGGGCCGGGGAGACCCAGTACTTC
>TRBV4-2|.|TRBJ2-5|TRBD2
CASSRKAGAGGQETQYF
TGTGCCAGCAGCCGAAAAGCAGGAGCGGGGGGGCAAGAGACCCAGTACTTC
>TRBV7-6|.|TRBJ2-7|.
CASSLARPGAPYEQYF
TGTGCCAGCAGCTTAGCGAGGCCAGGGGCACCCTACGAGCAGTACTTC
>TRBV30|.|TRBJ2-1|.
CAWSVLQAGQFF
TGTGCCTGGAGTGTACTACAGGCGGGACAGTTCTTC
>TRBV6-5|.|TRBJ2-5|.
CASISLEETQYF
TGTGCCAGCATATCACTGGAAGAGACCCAGTACTTC
>TRBV7-9|.|TRBJ2-1|.
CASSLVQYHEQFF
TGTGCCAGCAGCTTAGTGCAGTACCATGAGCAGTTCTTC
>TRBV19|.|TRBJ2-7|.
CASSLRGSYEQYF
TGTGCCAGTAGTCTGCGGGGTTCCTACGAGCAGTACTTC
>TRBV6-5|few|TRBJ1-2|.
CASSYGQHYGYTF
TGTGCCAGCAGTTACGGGCAGCACTATGGCTACACCTTC